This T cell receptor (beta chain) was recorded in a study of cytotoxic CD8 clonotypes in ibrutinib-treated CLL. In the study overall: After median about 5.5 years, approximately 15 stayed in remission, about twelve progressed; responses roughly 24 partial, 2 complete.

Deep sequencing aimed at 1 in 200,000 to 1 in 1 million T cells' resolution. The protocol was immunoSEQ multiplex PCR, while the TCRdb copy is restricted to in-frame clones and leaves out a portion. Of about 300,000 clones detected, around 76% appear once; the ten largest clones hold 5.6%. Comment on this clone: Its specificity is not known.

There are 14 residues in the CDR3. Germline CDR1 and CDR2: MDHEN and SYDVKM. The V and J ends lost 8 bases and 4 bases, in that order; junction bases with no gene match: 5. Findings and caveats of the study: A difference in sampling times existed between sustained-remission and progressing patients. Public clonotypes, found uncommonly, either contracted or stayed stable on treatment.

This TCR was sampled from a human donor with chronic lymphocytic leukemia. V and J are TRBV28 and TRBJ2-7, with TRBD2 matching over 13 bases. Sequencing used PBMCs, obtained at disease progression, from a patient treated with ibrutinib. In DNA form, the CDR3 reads TGTGCCAGCCGAGGGACTAGCGGGACGTACGAGCAGTACTTC. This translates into CASRGTSGTYEQYF.